The 32 T cell receptor beta chains presented below share a single source sample, sequenced in a study of blood T cell repertoires in COVID-19. Data came from immunoSEQ multiplex PCR; TCRdb stores just in-frame clones and leaves some out. This table has about 88,000 clones, roughly 87% appearing once. The sample taken for sequencing was peripheral blood. The source is a male donor with acute or convalescent COVID-19.

V and J are TRBV11-2 and TRBJ2-5; D possibly corresponds to TRBD2 (7 bases). The V end lost 5 bases, the J end lost 5 bases, and 15 bases lay between the germline ends. Germline V gene sequence: CDR1 SGHAT, CDR2 FQNNGV. This CDR3 has 14 amino acids. The DNA of the CDR3 is TGTGCCAGCAGCGCGGGGGCTGGAAAGGAGACCCAGTACTTC. This codes for CASSAGAGKETQYF.

This clone was found a few times. The CDR3 spells CATSEPGVGQPQHF. Written as DNA, the CDR3 is TGTGCCACCAGTGAACCGGGGGTGGGGCAGCCCCAGCATTTT. The V and J genes are TRBV24-1 and TRBJ1-5; D might be TRBD1 (5 bases). CDR3 size: 14 residues. Trimming took off 4 bases at V and 7 bases at J, with 13 bases between the two ends. The germline V gene encodes CDR1 KGHDR and CDR2 SFDVKD.

The chain joins TRBV19 to TRBJ2-3, with 7 bases matching TRBD2. Germline CDR1 LNHDA, CDR2 SQIVND (reference sequence). The CDR3 has 15 amino acids. Losses at the gene ends were 7 bases for V and 2 bases for J; bases not matched to a gene: 9. CDR3 bases: TGTGCCAGTACCGGACTAGGGATCTCCACAGATACGCAGTATTTT. This sequence encodes CASTGLGISTDTQYF.

Here the CDR3 DNA reads TGTGCCAGCAGCGTAGAGGTTGGGGGCAGGTTCGAGCAGTACTTC. Amino acid sequence: CASSVEVGGRFEQYF. This chain connects TRBV9 to TRBJ2-7, with a possible D match to TRBD1 (6 bases). This CDR3 has 15 residues. Germline V gene sequence: CDR1 SGDLS, CDR2 YYNGEE. Trimming took 0 bases from V and 6 from J, leaving 16 bases between them.

V and J are TRBV18 and TRBJ2-7; TRBD1 agrees at 10 bases. The germline V gene encodes CDR1 KGHSH and CDR2 LQKENI. This CDR3 has 16 amino acids. Trimming took 2 bases from V and 2 from J; bases not matched to a gene: 6. CDR3 residues: CASSPMSGTGAYEQYF. CDR3 DNA sequence: TGTGCCAGCTCACCAATGTCCGGGACAGGGGCCTACGAGCAGTACTTC. Supplemented by reference TRBV18 and TRBJ2-7, the full variable domain reads NAGVMQNPRHLVRRRGQEARLRCSPMKGHSHVYWYRQLPEEGLKFMVYLQKENIIDESGMPKERFSAEFPKEGPSILRIQQVVRGDSAAYFCASSPMSGTGAYEQYFGPGTRLTVT.

As concerns this clone: Other DNA sequences in the same sample also yield this CDR3. The chain links TRBV18 to TRBJ2-2; 7 nucleotides line up with TRBD2. J lost 4 bases, V lost 0 bases, and 8 bases had no gene match. The V gene's germline CDR1 is KGHSH and CDR2 LQKENI. CDR3 length: 17 residues. The CDR3 reads CASSPPGGVGSTGELFF. Here the CDR3 DNA reads TGTGCCAGCTCACCACCGGGAGGGGTCGGCAGCACCGGGGAGCTGTTTTTT.

This clone was seen a few times. The genes are TRBV7-9 and TRBJ2-7; 7 bases are shared with TRBD1. The CDR3 contains 15 residues. The germline CDR1 and CDR2 sequences are SEHNR and FQNEAQ (reference sequence). J lost 5 bases, V lost 5 bases, and 12 bases had no gene match. The CDR3 spells CASSPRTGEKNEQYF. For the CDR3, the DNA is TGTGCCAGCAGCCCCCGGACAGGAGAGAAAAACGAGCAGTACTTC.

The V call is TRBV27, the J call TRBJ1-2; 7 bases agree with TRBD1. CDR1 is MNHEY and CDR2 is SMNVEV in the germline V gene (reference sequence). The CDR3 totals 14 residues. Germline trimming cut 5 bases from V and 7 bases from J; bases unmatched to any gene: 10. The CDR3 sequence is CASSPSGQGGGYTF. CDR3 coding DNA: TGTGCCAGCAGTCCCAGCGGGCAGGGGGGTGGCTACACCTTC.

This clone was detected once. This sequence joins TRBV9 and TRBJ2-1, with D possibly TRBD2 on 5 matching bases. CDR1 is SGDLS, CDR2 YYNGEE, per germline. With 4 bases removed from V and 8 bases from J, the gap between germline ends came to 13 bases. The length of the CDR3 is 13 residues. The CDR3 sequence: CASSPPWGDEQFF. As DNA, the CDR3 is TGTGCCAGCAGCCCCCCATGGGGAGATGAGCAGTTCTTC.

The chain employs TRBV19 and TRBJ1-5; 8 bases fit TRBD1. This CDR3 is 14 amino acids long. Germline loops: CDR1 LNHDA, CDR2 SQIVND (reference sequence). V gave up 9 bases and J gave up 1 base; unmatched junction bases: 5. The chain's CDR3 is CASQGALSNQPQHF. The CDR3 bases are TGTGCCAGCCAGGGGGCTTTAAGCAATCAGCCCCAGCATTTT.

This clone showed up just once. The J gene is TRBJ2-5, the V gene TRBV19; 7 positions agree with TRBD1. V lost 1 base to trimming and J lost 1 base; unmatched junction nucleotides: 6. In germline, CDR1 is LNHDA, CDR2 SQIVND (reference sequence). The CDR3 has 16 amino acids. CDR3 residues: CASSIGQAGGQETQYF. The CDR3 DNA reads as TGTGCCAGTAGTATAGGACAAGCAGGGGGCCAAGAGACCCAGTACTTC.

The chain combines TRBV3-1 (or the pseudogene TRBV3-2) with TRBJ2-7, with D possibly matching TRBD2 (6 bases). The CDR3 loop spans 15 amino acids. Germline V CDR1 and CDR2: LGHDT, YNNKEL (reference sequence). The germline V and J ends were trimmed by 1 base and 3 bases, with 13 bases remaining between them. The CDR3: CASSQVGGIFYEQYF. CDR3 coding DNA: TGTGCCAGCAGCCAAGTAGGCGGGATCTTCTACGAGCAGTACTTC.

This clone has just a few counts. The V gene is TRBV3-1 (or the pseudogene TRBV3-2), the J gene TRBJ2-7; 9 bases fit TRBD1. CDR3 length: 13 amino acids. V trimming: 3 bases; J trimming: 7 bases; junction bases outside the gene matches: 4. Germline CDR1 and CDR2: LGHDT and YNNKEL (reference sequence). Here the CDR3 reads CASSQGTGWEQYF. The DNA for the CDR3 is TGTGCCAGCAGCCAGGGGACAGGGTGGGAGCAGTACTTC.

This clone was observed a few times. The chain links TRBV5-4 to TRBJ1-2; D is uncertain. CDR3 length: 14 amino acids. The ends were cut back, 4 bases at V and 4 bases at J, with 14 bases in the middle. The germline CDR1 and CDR2 sequences are SGHNT and YYREEE (reference sequence). Written as DNA, the CDR3 is TGTGCCAGCAGCCCTGACACCGCCGGCTATGGCTACACCTTC. Translating it yields CASSPDTAGYGYTF.

The CDR3 loop reads CASSPNRAGYTF. In nucleotides, the CDR3 is TGTGCCAGCAGTCCGAACAGGGCAGGCTACACCTTC. V gene TRBV5-6 combines with J gene TRBJ1-2, with D possibly matching TRBD1 (6 bases). V lost 5 bases to trimming and J lost 8 bases, with 13 bases between them. Germline loops: CDR1 SGHDT, CDR2 YYEEEE. This CDR3 is built from 12 residues.

With respect to this clone: Since the CDR3 does not end with the conserved phenylalanine or tryptophan, this likely comes from a read error. Because the CDR3's place on the DNA is in doubt, the DNA is left out and the CDR3 is given as listed by TCRdb. The chain has TRBV3-1 (or the pseudogene TRBV3-2) and TRBJ2-4; the table's D call, TRBD1, was not checked against the DNA. Germline V gene sequence: CDR1 LGHDT, CDR2 YNNKEL (reference sequence). Both ends counted, the CDR3 spans 11 residues. The CDR3 here is CASSQEDREGG.

This chain uses TRBV2 with TRBJ2-2; D is possibly TRBD1 (6 bases). The CDR3 sequence is 13 residues long. From germline, CDR1 is SNHLY and CDR2 FYNNEI. V was pared by 9 bases and J by 7 bases, with 15 bases between. The CDR3 DNA sequence: TGTGCCAGACACAGGGTAATTGACGGGGAGCTGTTTTTT. Protein sequence: CARHRVIDGELFF.

The chain links TRBV3-1 (or the pseudogene TRBV3-2) to TRBJ2-3, with 9 positions matching TRBD2. This CDR3 is 15 amino acids long. Germline-derived CDR1 and CDR2 are LGHDT and YNNKEL (reference sequence). J was trimmed by 2 bases and V by 4 bases; bases with no gene match: 4. CDR3 bases: TGTGCCAGCAGCCCCTTAGCGGGGGCCACAGATACGCAGTATTTT. Protein sequence: CASSPLAGATDTQYF.

This sequence joins TRBV3-1 (or the pseudogene TRBV3-2) and TRBJ2-1; 11 bases line up with TRBD2. From germline, CDR1 is LGHDT and CDR2 YNNKEL (reference sequence). The CDR3 sequence is 15 residues long. The ends lost 8 bases at V and 4 bases at J; junction bases unmatched: 7. The CDR3 sequence is CASGDPSGGYNEQFF. DNA of the CDR3: TGTGCCAGCGGGGACCCTAGCGGGGGGTACAATGAGCAGTTCTTC.

The chain combines TRBV6-5 with TRBJ1-3, with a weak D call TRBD1 (5 bases). Trimming took off 4 bases at V and 4 bases at J, with 17 bases between the two ends. This CDR3 contains 16 residues. Germline values: CDR1 MNHEY, CDR2 SVGAGI. As DNA, the CDR3 is TGTGCCAGCAGTTCCGGGGGGGTCTACACCGGAAACACCATATATTTT. Protein: CASSSGGVYTGNTIYF.

The rearrangement joins TRBV4-1 to TRBJ2-1, with 8 nucleotides matching TRBD2. The CDR3 totals 15 residues. Germline values: CDR1 MGHRA, CDR2 YSYEKL. The V and J ends lost 0 bases and 4 bases, in that order; junction bases with no gene match: 2. The CDR3 coding sequence is TGCGCCAGCAGCCAAGAGAGCGGGGGTTACAATGAGCAGTTCTTC. The encoded protein is CASSQESGGYNEQFF.

In its sample, this clone was seen once. The rearrangement links TRBV15 to TRBJ1-2, with a tentative D call TRBD1 (5 bases). Germline lookup yields CDR1 LNHNV and CDR2 YYDKDF (reference sequence). Trimming cost V 0 bases and J 13 bases, with 15 bases left between them. CDR3 length: 13 amino acids. The CDR3, as DNA: TGTGCCACCAGCAGAGATGCCGCTGGGGGGGTCACCTTC. Protein product: CATSRDAAGGVTF. Drawing the rest from reference TRBV15 and TRBJ1-2, the complete variable domain is DAMVIQNPRYQVTQFGKPVTLSCSQTLNHNVMYWYQQKSSQAPKLLFHYYDKDFNNEADTPDNFQSRRPNTSFCFLDIRSPGLGDTAMYLCATSRDAAGGVTFGSGTRLTVV.

The CDR3 region has the DNA TGTGCCAGTAGTCCGGGGACAGTCAACACCGGGGAGCTGTTTTTT. Its translation is CASSPGTVNTGELFF. The rearrangement links TRBV19 to TRBJ2-2, with TRBD1 matching 7 bases. CDR3 size: 15 residues. From germline, CDR1 is LNHDA and CDR2 SQIVND (reference sequence). The ends lost 5 bases at V and 2 bases at J; junction bases unmatched: 5.

The V gene is TRBV30, the J gene TRBJ1-2; TRBD1 matches at 7 bases. Losses at the gene ends were 0 bases for V and 1 base for J; bases not matched to a gene: 14. The germline V gene has CDR1 GTSNPN and CDR2 SVGIG (reference sequence). This CDR3 comprises 18 residues. The CDR3 coding sequence is TGTGCCTGGAGTGTAGGGGACAGTCGATGGGGCATTAACTATGGCTACACCTTC. Translating it yields CAWSVGDSRWGINYGYTF.

This clone is a singleton in its sample. The chain has TRBV19 and TRBJ2-5; D not certain. Germline CDR1 is LNHDA and CDR2 is SQIVND (reference sequence). CDR3 length equals 12 residues. Trimming shortened V by 5 bases and J by 3 bases, and 7 bases separated the two germline ends. The CDR3 reads CASSQQKETQYF. CDR3 DNA sequence: TGTGCCAGTAGTCAACAGAAAGAGACCCAGTACTTC.

This chain links TRBV28 with TRBJ1-2; unclear D gene. V was shortened by 7 bases and J by 1 base, with 13 bases between the two germline ends. This CDR3 is 14 amino acids long. Germline lookup yields CDR1 MDHEN and CDR2 SYDVKM. The CDR3 DNA is TGTGCCAGCAAGAAGGTTGGAGTTAACTATGGCTACACCTTC. Its protein is CASKKVGVNYGYTF.

This clone was seen a single time. The chain employs TRBV19 and TRBJ2-6; D unclear. This CDR3 is 17 amino acids long. Trimming removed 1 base from V and 2 bases from J, with 12 bases in between. Germline V gives CDR1 LNHDA, CDR2 SQIVND (reference sequence). The CDR3 is CASSIGQAIAGANVLTF. CDR3 sequence (DNA): TGTGCCAGTAGTATAGGGCAGGCAATCGCTGGGGCCAACGTCCTGACTTTC.

This sequence joins TRBV12-5 and TRBJ2-1; a possible D gene is TRBD2 (5 bases). Germline V gene sequence: CDR1 LGHNT, CDR2 FRNRAP. The CDR3 spans 16 residues. The V gene lost 5 bases and the J gene lost 0 bases, with 14 bases spanning the gap. CDR3 sequence (DNA): TGTGCTAGTGGTGCCAGACTAACAAGCTCCTACAATGAGCAGTTCTTC. Translation: CASGARLTSSYNEQFF.

The V gene is TRBV7-8, the J gene TRBJ1-5, with D possibly being TRBD1 (5 bases). With 5 bases removed from V and 6 bases from J, the gap between germline ends came to 14 bases. Germline values: CDR1 SGHVS, CDR2 FQNEAQ. The CDR3 is 14 amino acids. The CDR3: CASSEDQGSQPQHF. The CDR3 bases are TGTGCCAGCAGCGAAGACCAGGGCTCTCAGCCCCAGCATTTT.

The chain couples TRBV9 to TRBJ2-5, with D perhaps TRBD1 (6 bases). The V gene's germline CDR1 is SGDLS and CDR2 YYNGEE. The CDR3 covers 14 residues. With 4 bases removed from V and 9 bases from J, the gap between germline ends came to 19 bases. The CDR3 loop reads CASSFGQPPGAQYF. In DNA form, the CDR3 reads TGTGCCAGCAGCTTCGGACAGCCCCCAGGGGCCCAGTACTTC.

This chain uses TRBV3-1 (or the pseudogene TRBV3-2) with TRBJ2-3; 10 nucleotides line up with TRBD2. With 4 bases clipped from V and 4 bases from J, the junction kept 5 bases outside the gene matches. The CDR3 totals 15 residues. Germline assignment: CDR1 LGHDT and CDR2 YNNKEL (reference sequence). The CDR3 sequence: CASSRSSGGADTQYF. In nucleotides, the CDR3 is TGTGCCAGCAGCCGCTCTAGCGGGGGAGCAGATACGCAGTATTTT.

As to this clone: The sample has other DNA sequences that encode this CDR3 too. CDR3 amino acids: CASSVLSYNSPLHF. Here the CDR3 DNA reads TGTGCCAGCAGCGTACTGAGCTATAATTCACCCCTCCACTTT. This chain uses TRBV9 with TRBJ1-6, with unresolved D. Per germline, CDR1 SGDLS and CDR2 YYNGEE. V shed 1 base and J shed 3 bases, with 5 bases lying between them. The CDR3 runs to 14 residues.